The sequence of this TCR beta chain was determined in a study of shared clonotypes between healthy human individuals (dated by TCRdb to 2018 to 2021). For context, the study as a whole: The cohort included three men and a couple of women between 18 and 49 years of age. For each donor, CD4 naive and CD4 memory were each given three plates, CD8 naive was given two plates, and CD8 memory was given one plate. To estimate repertoire size and how much clonotype sharing occurs between individuals, the study deeply sequenced the blood TCR repertoires of several healthy adults. To increase sequencing depth and limit assay-specific biases, different laboratories used diverse techniques to prepare libraries and sequence TCR repertoires. Between about 0.9 and 8.9 billion PBMCs per donor were obtained by leukapheresis. Broad study findings and their caveats: When a handful of donors were compared, the shared fraction of clonotypes was 5% to 6.5% for naive CD4, 3.5% to 4% for naive CD8, about 2.5% for memory CD4, and under 0.5% for memory CD8. Clonotypes shared by all four sorted-subset donors showed higher generation probabilities than non-shared clonotypes. Pairwise subsampling led to the expectation that sequencing depth would affect the degree of clonotype sharing among donors. Even with the large sequencing depth, rarefaction of the sorted-subset datasets indicated that sequencing was incomplete. The small number of donors limited the genetic and exposure-history diversity represented. Naive subsets generally had larger estimated clonotype richness than memory subsets did. Sampling was restricted to blood, and TCR repertoires in tissues likely differ from the TCR repertoires found in blood.

Notes on this clone: The clone's antigen remains unknown. Base qualities are not at hand, and no much larger clone is one base apart.

Using the deep immunoSEQ assay, TCR CDR3 regions were amplified from genomic DNA by multiplex PCR. For each cell subset, the extracted genomic DNA was distributed evenly across all wells of several immunoSEQ 96-well plates, and each plate served as one replicate. For sorted subsets, 150 to 250 ng of genomic DNA, equivalent to some 30,000 T cell genomes, went into each replicate PCR. Purified libraries were quantified with a Qubit 3.0 fluorometer, sized on a Bioanalyzer 2100, and re-quantified with the KAPA Library Quantification kit. Every immunoSEQ 96-well plate was sequenced on a separate single-read 150-cycle Illumina NextSeq 550 flow cell. As for how the authors treated the data: The immunoSEQ output contained only junctional sequences without quality scores, so filtering could not match that applied to full-length reads. Sequences were annotated with PyIR, a Python wrapper for IgBLAST v1.9, using IMGT germline references to assign V/J genes and CDR3. Reads with weak V/J assignments (E-value above 1e-6), missing CDR3, stop codons, out-of-frame junctions, or ambiguous translated residues were removed. V3J clonotypes were defined as sequences sharing an identical inferred V gene, J gene, and CDR3 amino acid sequence. To compute the percentage overlap between repertoires, the number of shared unique clonotypes was divided by the size of the smaller repertoire. Three approaches were used to assess repertoire richness: RTK rarefaction, the Chao1 estimator, and Recon v2.1 estimates of unobserved clonotypes. Generation probabilities for all TCRbeta clonotypes obtained by the gDNA method from several donors were computed using OLGA. The clones in this table, taken by TCRdb from immuneACCESS, are in-frame only. Not every clone is retained; where verified, under half of the shortfall comes from an unresolved V gene, and the cause of the rest is unknown. V and J calls and clone size come straight from that table; D and trimming were deduced from the DNA. The sample profile shows 2,500,000 or so clones; around 93% of them were found once. The top ten clones comprise 0.3% to 0.45% of the sample.

Healthy HIV-negative adults with no recently reported acute infections or vaccinations were included as donors. Only Caucasian adults living in Nashville, Tennessee, USA were represented among the donors. Magnetic negative selection was used to enrich CD4+ T cells, after which naive cells were positively selected on CD45RA and the negative fraction became the memory subset. After blood collection by leukapheresis, PBMCs were isolated using Ficoll-Histopaque density gradient centrifugation and then cryopreserved in the vapor phase of liquid nitrogen. Analytical flow cytometry was used to check the purity and quantity of each magnetically sorted T cell population. From each sorted fraction, genomic DNA was isolated and quantified by UV absorbance on a Nanodrop 2000c. The germline V end is reduced by 5 bases and the J end by 1 base; junction bases left unmatched: 3. Including the terminal cysteine and phenylalanine, the CDR3 comprises 14 residues. Only the CDR3 part of the read is kept: 42 bases, read in frame from the first base. The germline V gene provides CDR1 MNHEY and CDR2 SVGAGI.

The V gene is TRBV6-5 and the J gene is TRBJ2-3, with TRBD1 matching 7 junction bases. Material: naive CD4+ T cells from PBMCs. The cell subset or site tag for this specimen amounts to: CD45RA+ positively selected. The TCR comes from a man younger than 35 in good health. Some clones in this sample may be carry-over from other donors' samples. CDR3 reads: CASSQTGGTDTQYF. The nucleotides read TGTGCCAGCAGTCAAACAGGGGGCACAGATACGCAGTATTTT.